Here is one TCR beta chain with its context. The CDR3 totals 13 residues. Germline V lookup: CDR1 LNHDA, CDR2 SQIVND (reference sequence). Trimming removed 5 bases at V and 7 bases at J, with 11 bases between. These data belong to a study of blood T cell repertoires in COVID-19. On the study more broadly: Nucleic acid was either cDNA or gDNA, and it came from T cells, B-cell-depleted T cells, or PBMCs.

The table came from immunoSEQ multiplex PCR; TCRdb's copy has only in-frame clones and leaves some out. The sample has 130,000 to 150,000 clones, almost 90% seen once; the top ten hold about 2.3%. The rearrangement links TRBV19 to TRBJ1-4; a possible D gene is TRBD1 (5 bases). The sequenced sample consisted of peripheral blood. The receptor comes from a human donor in a cohort sampled during active COVID-19. The CDR3, as DNA: TGTGCCAGTAGTGCGCAGGGAGGTGAAAAACTGTTTTTT. Protein sequence: CASSAQGGEKLFF. The full variable domain, completed using reference TRBV19 and TRBJ1-4, is DGGITQSPKYLFRKEGQNVTLSCEQNLNHDAMYWYRQDPGQGLRLIYYSQIVNDFQKGDIAEGYSVSREKKESFPLTVTSAQKNPTAFYLCASSAQGGEKLFFGSGTQLSVL.